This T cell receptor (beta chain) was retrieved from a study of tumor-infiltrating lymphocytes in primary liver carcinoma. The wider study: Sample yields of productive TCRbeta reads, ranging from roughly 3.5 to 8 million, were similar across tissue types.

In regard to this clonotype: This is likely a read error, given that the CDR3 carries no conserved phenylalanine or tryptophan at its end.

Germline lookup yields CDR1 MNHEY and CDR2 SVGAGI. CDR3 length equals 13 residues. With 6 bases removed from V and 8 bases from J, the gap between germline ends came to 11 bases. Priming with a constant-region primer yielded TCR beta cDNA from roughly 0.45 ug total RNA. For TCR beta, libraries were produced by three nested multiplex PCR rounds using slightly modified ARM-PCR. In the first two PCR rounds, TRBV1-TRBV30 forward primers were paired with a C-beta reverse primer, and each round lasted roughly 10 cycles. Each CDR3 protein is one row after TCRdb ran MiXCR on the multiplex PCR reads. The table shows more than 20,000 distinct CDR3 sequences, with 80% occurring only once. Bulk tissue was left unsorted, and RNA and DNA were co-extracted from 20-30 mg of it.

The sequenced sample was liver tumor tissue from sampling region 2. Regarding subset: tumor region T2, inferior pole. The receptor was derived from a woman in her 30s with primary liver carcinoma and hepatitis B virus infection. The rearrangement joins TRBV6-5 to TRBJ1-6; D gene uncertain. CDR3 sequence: CASRRAEYSPLHS. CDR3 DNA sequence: TGTGCCAGCAGAAGAGCGGAGTATTCACCCCTCCACTCT.